Below, one TCR beta chain is given with its context. Its antigen remains unidentified. This sample is drawn from a study of response to subunit inactivated influenza vaccine. General study results and limits: Every seasonal influenza vaccination brings in few new T cells, the authors suggested.

One entry per CDR3 protein results from TCRdb running MiXCR on the RT-PCR reads. The table records 200,000 to 250,000 distinct CDR3 sequences, 9% to 15% of them present only once. This CDR3 has 17 amino acids. V lost 0 bases and J lost 1; bases outside the gene matches: 5. Germline V gene lookup returns CDR1 SGHRS and CDR2 YFSETQ. This receptor was identified in a man in his fifties who received an inactivated influenza vaccine. V gene TRBV5-1 combines with J gene TRBJ2-5; 11 nucleotides align to TRBD2. The sample here was non-naive T cells sorted from PBMCs, taken 14 to 15 days before vaccination. CDR3 amino acids: CASSLALAGGPQETQYF. Here the CDR3 DNA reads TGCGCCAGCAGCTTGGCTCTAGCGGGAGGACCCCAAGAGACCCAGTACTTC.